The rows below give T cell receptor beta chains drawn from one sample of a study of OX40 agonist ivuxolimab in advanced cancers. Measured with immunoSEQ multiplex PCR; TCRdb has only the in-frame clones, and not every one. The sample includes tens of thousands of clones, over 80% of them seen just once. The input for sequencing was CD4+ or CD8+ T cells sorted from blood, taken in a trial of the OX40 agonist ivuxolimab. The receptors derive from an adult with an advanced solid tumor such as melanoma, head and neck, liver or kidney cancer. Both conserved end residues are part of each CDR3. D genes are given only for firm matches. Clone size is not always given. Where it is, it says once, few, many or a class for expanded clones.

TRBV30	once	TRBJ2-1	NA	TGTGCCTGGACCCACCTAACTAGCTTATCATACACTGAGCAGTTCTTC	CAWTHLTSLSYTEQFF
TRBV6-1	NA	TRBJ2-5	NA	TGTGCCAGCAGTACCGAATGGGGGACCCAGTACTTC	CASSTEWGTQYF
TRBV11-1	NA	TRBJ1-2	NA	TGTGCCAGCAGCTTAACCAGGGACGATGGCTACACCTTC	CASSLTRDDGYTF
TRBV5-1	NA	TRBJ2-1	NA	TGCGCCAGCAGCTTAGGGCAGAGCTCCTACAATGAGCAGTTCTTC	CASSLGQSSYNEQFF
TRBV30	NA	TRBJ1-1	NA	TGTGCCTGGAGTACGACACCGAACACTGAAGCTTTCTTT	CAWSTTPNTEAFF
TRBV27	NA	TRBJ2-3	NA	TGTGCCAGCAGTTTACGAGGGTGGGGGACAGATACGCAGTATTTT	CASSLRGWGTDTQYF
TRBV28	NA	TRBJ2-3	NA	TGTGCCAGCAGTTTGGCCTCGCGGAAAAGCACAGATACGCAGTATTTT	CASSLASRKSTDTQYF
TRBV29-1	NA	TRBJ2-1	NA	TGCAGCACCCGAAGATCCTACAATGAGCAGTTCTTC	CSTRRSYNEQFF
TRBV7-9	NA	TRBJ1-4	NA	TGTGCCAGCAGCTTAGACCTTATAACTAATGAAAAACTGTTTTTT	CASSLDLITNEKLFF
TRBV11-2	NA	TRBJ2-5	NA	TGTGCCAGCAGCTTTAGGGGAGAGACCCAGTACTTC	CASSFRGETQYF
TRBV25-1	NA	TRBJ1-4	NA	TGTGCCAGCAGTGAAGCGGGCAGGTCCCGGGAAAAACTGTTTTTT	CASSEAGRSREKLFF
TRBV10-3	NA	TRBJ2-1	NA	TGTGCCATCAGCGGCAATTCCTACAATGAGCAGTTCTTC	CAISGNSYNEQFF
TRBV15	NA	TRBJ1-2	NA	TGTGCCACCAGCAGAGGAGGTTGGGTTGGCTACACCTTC	CATSRGGWVGYTF
TRBV27	once	TRBJ2-5	NA	TGTGCCAGCAGTTTACCAGGGTCAGAGACCCAGTACTTC	CASSLPGSETQYF
TRBV11-2	NA	TRBJ2-1	NA	TGTGCCAGCAGCCCGACAGGACTGGGCAATGAGCAGTTCTTC	CASSPTGLGNEQFF
TRBV11-2	NA	TRBJ2-2	NA	TGTGCCAGCAGCTTAGTGCAGCGGGACATCGGGGAGCTGTTTTTT	CASSLVQRDIGELFF
TRBV6-5	NA	TRBJ2-7	NA	TGTGCCAGCAGTTCACCCTCACTAGCCCCTCCCTACGAGCAGTACTTC	CASSSPSLAPPYEQYF
TRBV10-2	NA	TRBJ2-1	NA	TGCGCCAGCAGTAACAATGAGCAGTTCTTC	CASSNNEQFF